This T cell receptor beta chain appears in the sequencing data of a study of T cells after yellow fever vaccination. Study background: Fractions of limited cellularity were prepared by means of SMART-Seq v4 Ultra Low Input. Broader study findings: Most clones from primary vaccination were detected again post-booster (around 96% CD4, 88% CD8). The presence of abundant clonotypes contaminating from the bulk population was possible in FACS-sorted repertoires.

UMIs and a universal primer site were added when TCR cDNA was made by 5'RACE template switching. TCRdb called the 5' RACE reads again in MiXCR, with one record for every CDR3 protein. The sample has a few hundred thousand distinct CDR3 sequences, around 21% seen once. In germline, CDR1 is SEHNR, CDR2 FQNEAQ (reference sequence). The ends were cut back, 5 bases at V and 6 bases at J, with 8 bases in the middle. The CDR3 is 11 amino acids. In regard to this clonotype: Its antigen remains unidentified.

The chain joins TRBV7-9 to TRBJ2-7; D is uncertain. The sequence was obtained from a man between 25 and 39 years old who received the YFV17D yellow fever vaccine. Sequenced here: PBMCs, sampled 15 days after the yellow fever booster vaccination. CDR3 amino acids: CASSATGEQYF. Here the CDR3 DNA reads TGTGCCAGCAGCGCAACGGGCGAGCAGTACTTC.